The 22 T cell receptor beta chains in this list originate from one sample, sequenced in a study of human T cells and chemical hapten exposure. Time point defined: patch test 2, 6 weeks after DPC sensitization. The sample's treatment: therapeutic diphenylcyclopropenone sensitization with weekly scalp DPC. TCRdb reprocessed the RACE reads via MiXCR and lists one record per CDR3 protein. The data show tens of thousands of distinct CDR3 sequences, with 3% to 4% seen just once and approximately 7.1% held by the top ten. Sequencing used whole blood, obtained in connection with sensitization to the hapten diphenylcyclopropenone (DPC). The receptor source for this set is a middle-aged man with alopecia areata. Some clones in this sample may be carry-over from other donors' samples.

The sample holds many counts of this clonotype. V and J are TRBV9 and TRBJ2-1; 14 bases agree with TRBD2. J gave up 10 bases and V 3 bases, and 9 bases lay outside the gene matches. CDR1 and CDR2 (germline): SGDLS, YYNGEE. This CDR3 spans 16 amino acids. The CDR3: CASSEGGLAGAGEQFF. Written as DNA, the CDR3 is TGTGCCAGCAGCGAGGGGGGACTAGCGGGAGCGGGAGAGCAGTTCTTC. Filled out from reference TRBV9 and TRBJ2-1, the complete variable domain reads DSGVTQTPKHLITATGQRVTLRCSPRSGDLSVYWYQQSLDQGLQFLIQYYNGEERAKGNILERFSAQQFPDLHSELNLSSLELGDSALYFCASSEGGLAGAGEQFFGPGTRLTVL.

This clonotype was detected ten times or more. For the CDR3, the DNA is TGTGCCAGCAGCTTCGGACTAGCGGGAGGGCCTGGGTACAATGAGCAGTTCTTC. Residues: CASSFGLAGGPGYNEQFF. This chain connects TRBV7-9 to TRBJ2-1; TRBD2 agrees at 15 bases. The ends lost 3 bases at V and 4 bases at J; junction bases unmatched: 7. CDR3 size: 18 residues. The germline CDR1 and CDR2 sequences are SEHNR and FQNEAQ (reference sequence).

In this sample, this clonotype turned up many times. The V call is TRBV5-1, the J call TRBJ2-3; no definite D call. Germline V CDR1 and CDR2: SGHRS, YFSETQ. With 1 base removed from V and 1 base from J, the gap between germline ends came to 10 bases. This CDR3 comprises 15 residues. Written as DNA, the CDR3 is TGCGCCAGCAGCTTGAGGAATCTGGGCACAGATACGCAGTATTTT. Amino acids: CASSLRNLGTDTQYF.

This clonotype was observed at least ten times. The V gene is TRBV6-5, the J gene TRBJ2-6; weak D call: TRBD1 (5 bases). The ends were cut back, 2 bases at V and 3 bases at J, with 8 bases in the middle. Germline V gives CDR1 MNHEY, CDR2 SVGAGI. The CDR3 covers 15 residues. Written as DNA, the CDR3 is TGTGCCAGCAGTTACCAGGGTTTTGGGGCCAACGTCCTGACTTTC. As protein: CASSYQGFGANVLTF.

Many counts were recorded for this clonotype. This chain joins TRBV7-9 and TRBJ2-5; D is ambiguous. Per germline, CDR1 SEHNR and CDR2 FQNEAQ (reference sequence). Trimming pared 1 base from V and 5 bases from J, leaving 8 bases between. This CDR3 contains 13 residues. The CDR3 region is CASSLVVLETQYF. CDR3 nucleotides: TGTGCCAGCAGCTTAGTGGTTCTTGAGACCCAGTACTTC.

This clonotype was seen repeatedly, ten times or more. The chain employs TRBV20-1 and TRBJ2-7; 13 bases map to TRBD2. Germline assignment: CDR1 DFQATT and CDR2 SNEGSKA (reference sequence). The CDR3 sequence is 14 residues long. V lost 3 bases to trimming and J lost 5 bases; unmatched junction nucleotides: 4. DNA for the CDR3: TGCAGTGCTAGTCGGACTAGCGGGAGCAACGAGCAGTACTTC. This sequence encodes CSASRTSGSNEQYF.

This clonotype has at least ten counts. This chain connects TRBV7-2 to TRBJ2-3; possible D gene TRBD2, 5 bases. The CDR3 extends over 16 amino acids. Germline CDR1 SGHTA, CDR2 FQGNSA. V shed 0 bases and J shed 4 bases, with 14 bases lying between them. The CDR3 is CASSLASAARADTQYF. The CDR3 coding sequence is TGTGCCAGCAGCTTAGCATCGGCGGCGAGGGCAGATACGCAGTATTTT.

This clonotype occurred many times. This rearrangement joins TRBV3-1 to TRBJ2-1, with 10 bases identical to TRBD2. Germline CDR1 and CDR2: LGHDT and YNNKEL (reference sequence). The CDR3 contains 15 residues. The trim removed 6 bases at V and 8 bases at J, leaving 10 bases unmatched. CDR3 loop: CASSTLAGAGDEQFF. The CDR3 DNA follows: TGTGCCAGCAGTACCCTAGCGGGAGCGGGCGATGAGCAGTTCTTC.

The sample holds many counts of this clonotype. This sequence joins TRBV12-3 or TRBV12-4 and TRBJ2-2, with D perhaps TRBD2 (5 bases). Trimming took off 4 bases at V and 2 bases at J, with 11 bases between the two ends. This CDR3 spans 15 amino acids. This chain's CDR3 is CASSWASRNTGELFF. CDR3 nucleotides: TGTGCCAGCAGTTGGGCTAGCAGAAACACCGGGGAGCTGTTTTTT.

This clonotype was detected ten times or more. The J gene is TRBJ2-2, the V gene TRBV6-2 or TRBV6-3; 10 bases map to TRBD1. Germline loops: CDR1 MNHEY, CDR2 SVGEGT. This CDR3 is built from 14 residues. V lost 5 bases to trimming and J lost 6 bases; unmatched junction nucleotides: 3. CDR3 in amino acids: CASSPGTGAGELFF. In DNA form, the CDR3 reads TGTGCCAGCAGTCCCGGGACAGGGGCCGGGGAGCTGTTTTTT.

The sample holds many counts of this clonotype. The CDR3 DNA reads as TGCGCCAGCAGCCCTGCTCCGGGACGGACTTACGAGCAGTACTTC. Residues: CASSPAPGRTYEQYF. The J gene is TRBJ2-7, the V gene TRBV5-1, with D possibly called TRBD1 or TRBD2 (5 bases each). This CDR3 comprises 15 residues. The germline V gene has CDR1 SGHRS and CDR2 YFSETQ. The germline V and J ends were trimmed by 4 bases and 4 bases, with 18 bases remaining between them.

This clonotype was counted ten times or more. This chain uses TRBV12-3 or TRBV12-4 with TRBJ2-3; perhaps TRBD1 as D (6 bases). This CDR3 is 14 amino acids long. Trimming took off 5 bases at V and 3 bases at J, with 12 bases between the two ends. The CDR3 coding sequence is TGTGCCAGCAGTCAATTCCAGGGGACAGATACGCAGTATTTT. Translating it yields CASSQFQGTDTQYF.

This clonotype was counted ten times or more. The genes are TRBV10-2 and TRBJ2-7, with D tentatively TRBD1 (6 bases). Germline-derived CDR1 and CDR2 are WSHSY and SAAADI. This CDR3 is 15 amino acids long. Trimming removed 2 bases from V and 4 bases from J, with 15 bases in between. The CDR3 here is CASSETAGATYEQYF. CDR3 in DNA: TGCGCCAGCAGTGAGACCGCAGGGGCGACTTACGAGCAGTACTTC.

At least ten counts were recorded for this clonotype. The V gene is TRBV10-3, the J gene TRBJ2-7; D is undetermined. The CDR3 extends over 13 amino acids. V was shortened by 10 bases and J by 2 bases, with 15 bases between the two germline ends. In germline, CDR1 is ENHRY, CDR2 SYGVKD. CDR3 bases: TGTGCCAACGCCCCGGCCTCAACCTACGAGCAGTACTTC. This codes for CANAPASTYEQYF.

A remark on this clonotype: One end of the junction fails to match germline, which may point to a read error. The gene calls are TRBV12-3 or TRBV12-4 and TRBJ2-3, with TRBD1 matching 11 bases. The CDR3 runs 17 residues. The CDR3 is CGSSRTGGIRTTDTQYF. In DNA, the CDR3 is TGTGGCAGCAGTCGGACAGGGGGCATCCGGACCACAGATACGCAGTATTTT.

In this sample, this clonotype turned up many times. This rearrangement joins TRBV11-2 to TRBJ2-2, with TRBD2 matching 14 bases. The V gene's germline CDR1 is SGHAT and CDR2 FQNNGV. V shed 5 bases, J shed 1 base, and the junction held 6 bases outside the gene matches. The CDR3 contains 18 residues. The CDR3: CASSPGTSGSLNTGELFF. CDR3 sequence (DNA): TGTGCCAGCAGCCCGGGGACTAGCGGGAGCCTGAACACCGGGGAGCTGTTTTTT.

The sample holds many counts of this clonotype. The CDR3 loop reads CASSLGTGFYTGELFF. The CDR3 DNA reads as TGTGCCAGCAGCTTAGGTACCGGTTTTTACACCGGGGAGCTGTTTTTT. The V call is TRBV7-9, the J call TRBJ2-2; D unresolved. The CDR3 is 16 amino acids. The germline CDR1 and CDR2 sequences are SEHNR and FQNEAQ (reference sequence). The V gene lost 1 base and the J gene lost 3 bases, with 12 bases spanning the gap.

This clonotype showed up many times. The chain carries TRBV20-1 and TRBJ2-7, with 10 bases lining up with TRBD1. Looked up from germline, CDR1 is DFQATT and CDR2 is SNEGSKA (reference sequence). This CDR3 has 14 amino acids. The V segment lost 3 bases and the J segment 6 bases; nucleotides outside the gene matches: 8. CDR3: CSARDRGTVGEQYF. As DNA, the CDR3 is TGCAGTGCTAGGGACAGGGGGACCGTTGGCGAGCAGTACTTC.

The chain combines TRBV7-9 with TRBJ1-4; D is perhaps TRBD1 (5 bases). V shed 5 bases and J shed 8 bases, with 18 bases lying between them. The CDR3 contains 15 residues. From germline, CDR1 is SEHNR and CDR2 FQNEAQ (reference sequence). The CDR3 sequence: CASSGGGTPGEKLFF. Written as DNA, the CDR3 is TGTGCCAGCAGCGGGGGTGGGACGCCAGGAGAAAAACTGTTTTTT.

In this sample, this clonotype turned up many times. The chain employs TRBV5-4 and TRBJ2-3, with 12 bases that match TRBD2. With V trimmed by 1 base and J by 4 bases, 4 bases remained unmatched. The CDR3 extends over 16 amino acids. CDR1 is SGHNT, CDR2 YYREEE, per germline (reference sequence). The chain's CDR3 is CASSLTGLAGSDTQYF. The CDR3 DNA sequence: TGTGCCAGCAGCTTGACGGGACTAGCGGGCTCAGATACGCAGTATTTT.

This clonotype has at least ten counts. The chain combines TRBV6-5 with TRBJ2-3, with 12 bases that match TRBD2. This CDR3 region has 15 residues. Germline trimming cut 10 bases from V and 0 bases from J; bases unmatched to any gene: 5. Germline-derived CDR1 and CDR2 are MNHEY and SVGAGI. The CDR3: CATNLAGGSTDTQYF. DNA for the CDR3: TGTGCCACCAATCTAGCGGGAGGGAGCACAGATACGCAGTATTTT.

In its sample, this clonotype was seen many times. The genes are TRBV18 and TRBJ2-7; D may correspond to TRBD1 or TRBD2 (5 bases each). V dropped 0 bases and J dropped 3 bases, with 9 bases sitting between them. CDR1 is KGHSH and CDR2 is LQKENI in the germline V gene. The CDR3 consists of 14 residues. In DNA form, the CDR3 reads TGTGCCAGCTCACCACCCGGGACGAACTACGAGCAGTACTTC. As protein: CASSPPGTNYEQYF.